Shown below are 28 T cell receptor beta chains from a single sample sequenced in a study of tumor-infiltrating lymphocytes in primary liver carcinoma. cDNA specific to TCR beta was made from 500 ng of total RNA, with a constant-region primer employed for priming. Three nested multiplex PCR rounds, a slightly modified ARM-PCR, produced the libraries for TCR beta. The first two PCR rounds, roughly 9 cycles each, used TRBV1-TRBV30 forward primers and a C-beta reverse primer. From the multiplex PCR reads, TCRdb called clonotypes with MiXCR, one entry per CDR3 protein. The sample lists about 180,000 distinct CDR3 sequences; about 60% were seen once. Unsorted whole blood yielded blood RNA, and germline DNA was extracted as well. The sequencing sample was made of peripheral blood. These receptors were collected from a man aged 40-55 years with primary liver carcinoma and hepatitis B virus infection.

Note on this clonotype: A much more abundant neighbour one base away suggests this may be a read error. The rearrangement joins TRBV24-1 to TRBJ2-1; 8 bases agree with TRBD1. The germline gives CDR1 KGHDR, CDR2 SFDVKD. CDR3 length: 16 residues. CDR3 sequence: CATSDFQRTGSDEHFF. CDR3 in DNA: TGTGCCACCAGTGATTTTCAACGGACAGGGAGCGATGAGCATTTCTTC.

The V gene is TRBV11-2, the J gene TRBJ2-1; D is tentatively TRBD1 or TRBD2 (5 bases each). Germline CDR1 reads SGHAT; CDR2 reads FQNNGV. This CDR3 spans 15 amino acids. Between the trimmed V and J ends, which lost 4 bases and 7 bases, there was a span of 17 bases. The CDR3, as DNA: TGTGCCAGCAGCTCCTGGGACGGAGTCCCAAATGAGCAGTTCTTC. Its protein is CASSSWDGVPNEQFF.

This clonotype occurred many times. The rearrangement joins TRBV11-2 to TRBJ2-3; D gene ambiguous. The CDR3 covers 11 residues. V was cut by 6 bases and J by 4 bases, with 5 bases left in between. Germline assignment: CDR1 SGHAT and CDR2 FQNNGV. The CDR3 sequence: CASSNADTQYF. The CDR3 DNA is TGTGCCAGCAGTAATGCAGATACGCAGTATTTT.

The chain recombines TRBV6-5 with TRBJ2-7; the match to TRBD1 covers 9 bases. Per the germline V gene, CDR1 is MNHEY and CDR2 is SVGAGI. This CDR3 region has 13 residues. V lost 5 bases and J lost 7; bases outside the gene matches: 6. The CDR3 is CASSTGQGGEQYF. CDR3 nucleotide sequence: TGTGCCAGCAGTACGGGACAGGGAGGGGAGCAGTACTTC.

Points on this clonotype: The junction departs from the called germline gene at one end, perhaps through a read error. The chain is built from TRBV12-3 or TRBV12-4 and TRBJ2-2; D possibly corresponds to TRBD2 (5 bases). This CDR3 spans 13 amino acids. This CDR3 is CASSGLGNGELCF. The CDR3 DNA sequence: TGTGCCAGCAGTGGACTCGGAAACGGGGAGCTGTGTTTT.

This chain joins TRBV11-2 and TRBJ2-7; no reliable D call. Looked up from germline, CDR1 is SGHAT and CDR2 is FQNNGV. Trimming pared 5 bases from V and 2 bases from J, leaving 16 bases between. This CDR3 has 15 residues. The CDR3: CASSPGRRSAYEQYF. The CDR3 DNA reads as TGTGCCAGCAGCCCCGGTAGGAGATCGGCCTACGAGCAGTACTTC.

This clonotype was seen only once. At one end the junction does not follow the germline gene, possibly because of a read error. The gene calls are TRBV25-1 and TRBJ1-1; no clear D gene. Germline V lookup: CDR1 MGHDK, CDR2 SYGVNS. This CDR3 is 15 amino acids long. This chain's CDR3 is CTSSGLMHGETEAFF. CDR3 bases: TGTACCAGCAGTGGATTAATGCACGGGGAGACTGAAGCTTTCTTT.

Regarding this clonotype: The junction and the germline gene differ at one end; a read error may be behind it. The chain employs TRBV4-1 and TRBJ2-3; TRBD2 agrees at 9 bases. Germline assignment: CDR1 MGHRA and CDR2 YSYEKL. The CDR3 extends over 17 amino acids. The CDR3: CASSQSPTGTSTDAQYF. The CDR3 coding sequence is TGCGCCAGCAGCCAGTCCCCGACAGGGACTAGCACAGATGCGCAGTATTTT.

With regard to this clonotype: Without the conserved terminal phenylalanine or tryptophan, this CDR3 likely stems from a read error. The chain is built from TRBV11-2 and TRBJ2-1, with TRBD1 matching 9 bases. Germline values: CDR1 SGHAT, CDR2 FQNNGV. This CDR3 spans 14 amino acids. V dropped 8 bases and J dropped 12; count of bases not matched to a gene: 14. CDR3: CASETGTGLFRQFV. CDR3 nucleotides: TGTGCCAGCGAGACCGGGACAGGGCTCTTTAGGCAGTTCGTC.

The chain employs TRBV6-5 and TRBJ2-5; 8 bases map to TRBD1. The V gene's germline CDR1 is MNHEY and CDR2 SVGAGI. V trimming: 6 bases; J trimming: 5 bases; junction bases outside the gene matches: 8. CDR3 length equals 14 residues. The CDR3 loop reads CASRDSGGFETQYF. The CDR3, as DNA: TGTGCCAGCAGGGATTCAGGGGGCTTTGAGACCCAGTACTTC.

The V call is TRBV6-6, the J call TRBJ1-1; possibly TRBD1 for D (6 bases). This CDR3 region has 14 residues. The germline CDR1 and CDR2 sequences are MNHNY and SVGAGI (reference sequence). Trimming stripped 3 bases from V and 5 bases from J, with 13 bases between. The CDR3 DNA follows: TGTGCCAGCAGTTATAGGGGGGAAAGGACTGAAGCTTTCTTT. Its protein product is CASSYRGERTEAFF.

The chain links TRBV12-3 or TRBV12-4 to TRBJ2-2, with a tentative D call TRBD2 (7 bases). CDR3 length: 14 amino acids. The V and J ends lost 5 bases and 7 bases respectively, with 14 bases between them. CDR3 sequence (DNA): TGTGCCAGCAGTATGAGGGGGGGGATCGGGGAGCTGTTTTTT. It translates to CASSMRGGIGELFF.

This clonotype occurred a few times. V is TRBV5-4 and J is TRBJ2-1, with D perhaps matching TRBD2 (6 bases). The CDR3 is made up of 14 amino acids. Germline CDR1 SGHNT, CDR2 YYREEE (reference sequence). V lost 1 base, J lost 5 bases, and 10 bases lay in between. The CDR3 nucleotides are TGTGCCAGCAGCTTGATAGGAGGGAACAATGAGCAGTTCTTC. It encodes CASSLIGGNNEQFF.

The chain employs TRBV6-1 and TRBJ1-2; 9 bases line up with TRBD1. The CDR3 loop spans 14 amino acids. Germline V gene sequence: CDR1 MNHNS, CDR2 SASEGT. J gave up 3 bases and V 7 bases, and 6 bases lay outside the gene matches. CDR3 bases: TGTGCCAGCACTTTGGGACAGGGATACTATGGCTACACCTTC. Amino acids: CASTLGQGYYGYTF.

In regard to this clonotype: This clone may be a read error of a much larger clone one base away. The chain recombines TRBV23-1 with TRBJ2-1; tentatively, D is TRBD1 (6 bases). TRBV23-1 is an ORF, and what it does is uncertain. The CDR3 covers 16 residues. The V gene lost 2 bases and the J gene lost 3 bases, with 14 bases spanning the gap. CDR3 sequence: CASSQDRREGYNEQFF. CDR3 DNA sequence: TGCGCCAGCAGTCAAGACAGGCGTGAAGGCTACAATGAGCAGTTCTTC.

Turning to this clonotype: Here the CDR3 omits its conserved ending phenylalanine or tryptophan, so a read error is the likely source. The chain combines TRBV6-6 with TRBJ1-4; weak D call: TRBD1 (5 bases). The CDR3 spans 11 residues. Trimming removed 4 bases from V and 10 bases from J, with 7 bases in between. The V gene's germline CDR1 is MNHNY and CDR2 SVGAGI (reference sequence). CDR3 in DNA: TGTGCCAGCAGTTTGGGGGGAAAACTGTTTCTT. Amino acid sequence: CASSLGGKLFL.

The table lists this clonotype with many counts. The genes are TRBV5-1 and TRBJ2-1; the match to TRBD2 covers 12 bases. This CDR3 is 17 amino acids long. The V and J ends lost 0 bases and 9 bases, in that order; junction bases with no gene match: 10. The germline V gene has CDR1 SGHRS and CDR2 YFSETQ. The CDR3 loop is CASSLVGLAGSGGEQFF. The CDR3 DNA follows: TGCGCCAGCAGCTTGGTAGGACTAGCGGGATCCGGGGGTGAGCAGTTCTTC.

This clonotype showed up many times. CDR3 residues: CSVAGTGVPNEQFF. In nucleotides, the CDR3 is TGCAGCGTTGCTGGGACAGGGGTGCCCAATGAGCAGTTCTTC. This chain connects TRBV29-1 to TRBJ2-1; TRBD1 matches at 10 bases. Germline CDR1 is SQVTM and CDR2 is ANQGSEA. The CDR3 consists of 14 residues. The junction had 6 bases not matched to a gene; V was cut back by 4 bases and J by 6 bases.

Details on this clonotype: A read error may be the cause here, since a much bigger clone is one base away. This chain uses TRBV11-3 with TRBJ2-2, with 9 bases identical to TRBD1. Germline V gene lookup returns CDR1 SGHNT and CDR2 YENEEA. CDR3 length: 17 amino acids. The J segment lost 5 bases and the V segment lost 0 bases, leaving 7 bases of the junction unmatched. CDR3 residues: CASSLDPETGGTGELFF. The CDR3 bases are TGTGCCAGCAGCTTAGATCCCGAGACAGGGGGGACCGGGGAGCTGTTTTTT.

This clonotype was picked up one time. Germline and junction disagree at one end, which may indicate a read error. This chain links TRBV11-2 with TRBJ2-2, with D perhaps TRBD1 or TRBD2 (5 bases each). The CDR3 covers 15 residues. Germline CDR1 reads SGHAT; CDR2 reads FQNNGV. Here the CDR3 DNA reads TGTGCCAGCAACTTGGGGACCCTGAACACCGGTGAGCTGTTTTTT. It encodes CASNLGTLNTGELFF. Full variable domain (remainder filled in from reference TRBV11-2 and TRBJ2-2): EAGVAQSPRYKIIEKRQSVAFWCNPISGHATLYWYQQILGQGPKLLIQFQNNGVVDDSQLPKDRFSAERLKGVDSTLKIQPAKLEDSAVYLCASNLGTLNTGELFFGEGSRLTVL.

This clonotype was counted at least ten times. V usage is TRBV11-2 and J usage is TRBJ2-7; 12 nucleotides agree with TRBD2. There are 15 residues in the CDR3. Germline-derived CDR1 and CDR2 are SGHAT and FQNNGV. The V gene end was trimmed by 6 bases and the J gene end by 4 bases; junction bases not matched to a gene: 7. The CDR3 DNA is TGTGCCAGCAGTCGGACTAGCGGGATAGGTTACGAGCAGTACTTC. This codes for CASSRTSGIGYEQYF.

As to this clonotype: One end of the junction varies from germline; a read error may be responsible. The chain recombines TRBV11-3 with TRBJ2-1, with a possible D match to TRBD2 (5 bases). The CDR3 loop spans 19 amino acids. CDR1 is SGHNT, CDR2 YENEEA, per germline. The CDR3 DNA is TGTGCCAGCAGCTTAGATCAGCTGGAGGCGTTCAGCTCCCACAATGAGCAGTTATTC. Encoded protein: CASSLDQLEAFSSHNEQLF.

J is TRBJ1-2 and V is TRBV28, with D perhaps matching TRBD1 (5 bases). The germline gives CDR1 MDHEN, CDR2 SYDVKM. This CDR3 has 13 residues. With 6 bases removed from V and 5 bases from J, the gap between germline ends came to 13 bases. The CDR3 is CASSPDSSYGYTF. CDR3 nucleotides: TGTGCCAGCAGCCCCGACAGTTCATATGGCTACACCTTC.

About this clonotype: Likely a read error: the CDR3 ends without its conserved phenylalanine or tryptophan. The gene calls are TRBV11-2 and TRBJ2-1, with 7 positions matching TRBD1. The J segment lost 7 bases and the V segment lost 2 bases, leaving 8 bases of the junction unmatched. Germline V CDR1 and CDR2: SGHAT, FQNNGV. The CDR3 length is 15 residues. This chain's CDR3 is CASSLQGPTGNEQFS. The CDR3 DNA follows: TGTGCCAGCAGCTTACAAGGACCGACAGGGAATGAGCAGTTCTCT.

The gene calls are TRBV30 and TRBJ1-1, with no clear D. V was pared by 2 bases and J by 7 bases, with 8 bases between. Germline CDR1 reads GTSNPN; CDR2 reads SVGIG (reference sequence). The CDR3 has 11 residues. In nucleotides, the CDR3 is TGTGCCTGGAGTCTGGCTGTTGAAGCTTTCTTT. Translating gives CAWSLAVEAFF.

This clonotype was seen many times. The chain links TRBV28 to TRBJ1-4; 7 nucleotides match TRBD1. Looked up from germline, CDR1 is MDHEN and CDR2 is SYDVKM. V lost 2 bases, J lost 5 bases, and 2 bases stayed unmatched. This CDR3 comprises 14 residues. The CDR3 DNA is TGTGCCAGCAGTTTAGGGACAGAAAATGAAAAACTGTTTTTT. Its translation is CASSLGTENEKLFF.

The V gene is TRBV5-5, the J gene TRBJ2-4, with TRBD2 as a possible D gene (6 bases). CDR1 is SGHKS, CDR2 YYEKEE, per germline (reference sequence). The ends were cut back, 6 bases at V and 8 bases at J, with 24 bases in the middle. The CDR3 extends over 16 amino acids. CDR3 DNA sequence: TGTGCCAGCAATCCCGGACTACTCGATCGAGGGGACATTCAGTACTTC. It yields the protein CASNPGLLDRGDIQYF.

V gene TRBV7-9 combines with J gene TRBJ1-5, with TRBD1 matching over 7 bases. V was pared by 8 bases and J by 6 bases, with 10 bases of the junction left unmatched. Germline assignment: CDR1 SEHNR and CDR2 FQNEAQ (reference sequence). CDR3 length equals 14 residues. DNA for the CDR3: TGTGCCAGCTCCGGACAGGAAGGGAGTCAGCCCCAGCATTTT. Amino acids: CASSGQEGSQPQHF.